This is a list of T cell receptor beta chains from one sample in a study of beta chain features in type 1 diabetes. The assay was immunoSEQ multiplex PCR, and TCRdb's table has in-frame clones only and misses some. The table lists 330,000 or so clones, around an eighth of them singletons, with 0.01% in the top ten. The sequencing input was naive CD4+ T cells from blood. Source of these receptors: a woman aged 18-29 years with type 1 diabetes. The CDR3 runs from the conserved cysteine through the conserved F or W. D genes are given only for firm matches. Clone size is stated in some rows and not others, as once, few, many or a class when expanded.

D,V,size,J,DNA,CDR3
TRBD1,TRBV7-2,few,TRBJ2-7,TGTGCCAGCAGCCCCTGGACAGGGGGCTCCTACGAGCAGTACTTC,CASSPWTGGSYEQYF
.,TRBV18,.,TRBJ1-2,TGTGCCAGCTCACCAGTCGGGGGGGTGTATGGCTACACCTTC,CASSPVGGVYGYTF
.,TRBV25-1,few,TRBJ1-5,TGTGCCAGCAGTTTCAGCGGCCAGCCCCAGCATTTT,CASSFSGQPQHF
.,TRBV9,few,TRBJ2-7,TGTGCCAGCAGCGGCGGAATTGGGTACGAGCAGTACTTC,CASSGGIGYEQYF
.,TRBV10-3,.,TRBJ2-1,TGTGCCATCAGTGACGAACAAGTGCGGGGTAGGAATGAGCAGTTCTTC,CAISDEQVRGRNEQFF
.,TRBV6-5,few,TRBJ1-1,TGTGCCAGCAGCCCCAGGGATCGCACTGAAGCTTTCTTT,CASSPRDRTEAFF
TRBD1,TRBV4-2,.,TRBJ2-4,TGTGCCAGCAGTTCCCGGGACAGACAGTACTTC,CASSSRDRQYF
TRBD1,TRBV9,.,TRBJ1-2,TGTGCCAGCAGCGGACAGGGGAATAACTATGGCTACACCTTC,CASSGQGNNYGYTF
.,TRBV18,.,TRBJ1-1,TGTGCCAGCTCACCACCGTCTTCTGGGGGGTCTGAAGCTTTCTTT,CASSPPSSGGSEAFF
TRBD1,TRBV2,few,TRBJ2-2,TGTGCCAGCCAAGGGACAGGGGGCACCGGGGAGCTGTTTTTT,CASQGTGGTGELFF
TRBD2,TRBV4-3,.,TRBJ2-1,TGCGCCAGCAGCCCAGCGGTGAGGACTAGCCGAGACAATGAGCAGTTCTTC,CASSPAVRTSRDNEQFF
.,TRBV11-3,.,TRBJ2-3,TGTGCCAGCAGCCCGGCGGGCCCAGATACGCAGTATTTT,CASSPAGPDTQYF
.,TRBV15,.,TRBJ1-1,TGTGCCACAACAGGGCAGGACACTGAAGCTTTCTTT,CATTGQDTEAFF
.,TRBV29-1,.,TRBJ1-1,TGCAGCGTTGTCCGGGGGATGAACACTGAAGCTTTCTTT,CSVVRGMNTEAFF
.,TRBV25-1,.,TRBJ2-5,TGTGCCAGCAGTGAATCGAGGGCCGTACAAGAGACCCAGTACTTC,CASSESRAVQETQYF
.,TRBV27,.,TRBJ1-5,TGTGCCAGCAGTCCAACAGTCAACACCTTTAATCAGCCCCAGCATTTT,CASSPTVNTFNQPQHF
TRBD2,TRBV4-3,.,TRBJ2-2,TGCGCCAGCAGCCATAGAGCGGGGGGGGCCGGGGAGCTGTTTTTT,CASSHRAGGAGELFF
.,TRBV6-4,.,TRBJ2-1,TGTGCCAGCAGCAACAACAGGGTTGACGAGCAGTTCTTC,CASSNNRVDEQFF